This TCR beta chain originates from a study of T-cell reconstitution after alpha-beta-depleted transplantation in children. Whole-study findings and limits: Approximately two months post-transplant, alpha-beta T cells reportedly originated from several hundred expanded graft clones.

Germline V CDR1 and CDR2: MNHEY, SMNVEV (reference sequence). Unmatched junction bases numbered 11, after V lost 4 bases and J lost 4 bases. The CDR3 has 16 residues. About this clonotype: Its antigen is undetermined.

Library preparation (for TCRbeta) was performed with unique molecular identifiers. TCRdb independently ran MiXCR on the PCR reads; one entry per CDR3 protein. Seen here are fewer than 150,000 distinct CDR3 sequences, around 9.8% observed once, and the top ten hold about 24%. The receptor was isolated from a girl under three years old who had a stem cell transplant for combined immunodeficiency, so the T cells may come from the graft donor. Sequenced here: PBMCs, mostly from graft donor cells, sampled 180 days after TCRalphabeta/CD19-depleted stem cell transplant. The V and J genes are TRBV27 and TRBJ2-7, with 9 bases lining up with TRBD1. This CDR3 reads CASSSSRRDRVYEQYF. DNA for the CDR3: TGTGCCAGCAGTTCCTCCCGCCGGGACAGGGTTTACGAGCAGTACTTC.